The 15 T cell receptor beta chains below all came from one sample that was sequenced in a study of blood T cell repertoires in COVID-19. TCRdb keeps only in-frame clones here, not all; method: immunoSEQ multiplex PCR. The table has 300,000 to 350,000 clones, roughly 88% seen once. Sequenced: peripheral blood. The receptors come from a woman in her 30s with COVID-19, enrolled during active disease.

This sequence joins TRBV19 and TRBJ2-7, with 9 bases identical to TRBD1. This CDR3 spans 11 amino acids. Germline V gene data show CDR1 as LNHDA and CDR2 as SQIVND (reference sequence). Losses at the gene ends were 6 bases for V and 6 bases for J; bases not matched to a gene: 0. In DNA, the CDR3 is TGTGCCAGTAGGACAGGGGGCGAGCAGTACTTC. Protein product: CASRTGGEQYF.

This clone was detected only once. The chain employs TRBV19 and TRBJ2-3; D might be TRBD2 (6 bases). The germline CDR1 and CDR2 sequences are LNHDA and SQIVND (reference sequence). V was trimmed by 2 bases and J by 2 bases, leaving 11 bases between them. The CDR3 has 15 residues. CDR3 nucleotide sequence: TGTGCCAGTAGTATACAATCGGGACTCACAGATACGCAGTATTTT. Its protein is CASSIQSGLTDTQYF.

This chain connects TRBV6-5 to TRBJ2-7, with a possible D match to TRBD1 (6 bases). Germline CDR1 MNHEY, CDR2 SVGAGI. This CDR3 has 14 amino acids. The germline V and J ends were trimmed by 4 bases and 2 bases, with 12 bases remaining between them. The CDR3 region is CASSSGAQPYEQYF. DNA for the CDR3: TGTGCCAGCAGTTCAGGGGCCCAGCCCTACGAGCAGTACTTC.

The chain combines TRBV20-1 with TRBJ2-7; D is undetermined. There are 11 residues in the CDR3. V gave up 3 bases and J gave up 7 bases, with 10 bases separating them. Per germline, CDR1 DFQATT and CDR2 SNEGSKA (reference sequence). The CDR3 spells CSASLSREQYF. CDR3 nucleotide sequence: TGCAGTGCTAGTCTCTCCAGAGAGCAGTACTTC.

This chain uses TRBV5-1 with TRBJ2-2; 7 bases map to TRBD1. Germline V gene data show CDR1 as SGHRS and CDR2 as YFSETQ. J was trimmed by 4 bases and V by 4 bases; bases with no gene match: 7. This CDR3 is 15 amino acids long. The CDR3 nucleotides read TGCGCCAGCAGCCCCGGACAGGTCAGCACCGGGGAGCTGTTTTTT. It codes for CASSPGQVSTGELFF.

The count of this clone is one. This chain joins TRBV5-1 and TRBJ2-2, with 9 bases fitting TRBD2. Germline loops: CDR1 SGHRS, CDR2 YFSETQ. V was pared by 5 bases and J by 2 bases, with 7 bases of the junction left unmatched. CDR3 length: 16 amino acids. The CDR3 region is CASSFSLAGNTGELFF. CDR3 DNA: TGCGCCAGCAGTTTTAGTCTAGCGGGAAACACCGGGGAGCTGTTTTTT. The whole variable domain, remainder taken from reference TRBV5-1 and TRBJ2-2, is KAGVTQTPRYLIKTRGQQVTLSCSPISGHRSVSWYQQTPGQGLQFLFEYFSETQRNKGNFPGRFSGRQFSNSRSEMNVSTLELGDSALYLCASSFSLAGNTGELFFGEGSRLTVL.

This CDR3 is CASGQGGMEETQYF. CDR3 DNA: TGTGCCAGCGGACAGGGAGGGATGGAAGAGACCCAGTACTTC. The V and J genes are TRBV5-4 and TRBJ2-5, with D maybe TRBD1 (8 bases). The V end lost 7 bases, the J end lost 3 bases, and 16 bases lay between the germline ends. Germline loops: CDR1 SGHNT, CDR2 YYREEE (reference sequence). This CDR3 has 14 amino acids.

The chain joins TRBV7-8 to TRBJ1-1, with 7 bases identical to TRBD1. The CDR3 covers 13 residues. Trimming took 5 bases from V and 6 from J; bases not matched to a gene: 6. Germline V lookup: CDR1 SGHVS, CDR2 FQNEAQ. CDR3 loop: CASSQGQLAEAFF. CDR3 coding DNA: TGTGCCAGCAGCCAGGGACAGCTCGCTGAAGCTTTCTTT. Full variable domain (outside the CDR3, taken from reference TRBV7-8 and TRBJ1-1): GAGVSQSPRYKVAKRGQDVALRCDPISGHVSLFWYQQALGQGPEFLTYFQNEAQLDKSGLPSDRFFAERPEGSVSTLKIQRTQQEDSAVYLCASSQGQLAEAFFGQGTRLTVV.

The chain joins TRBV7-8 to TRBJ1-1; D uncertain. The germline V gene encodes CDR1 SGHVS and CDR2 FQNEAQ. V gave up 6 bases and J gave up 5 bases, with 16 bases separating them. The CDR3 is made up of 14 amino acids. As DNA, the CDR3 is TGTGCCAGCAGGGCTCCGGGGAGCTTTACTGAAGCTTTCTTT. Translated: CASRAPGSFTEAFF.

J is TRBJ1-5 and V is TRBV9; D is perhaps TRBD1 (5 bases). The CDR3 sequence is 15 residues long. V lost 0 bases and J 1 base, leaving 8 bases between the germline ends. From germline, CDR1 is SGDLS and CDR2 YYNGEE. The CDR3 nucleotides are TGTGCCAGCAGCGTAGGGGGCTTAAGCAATCAGCCCCAGCATTTT. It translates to CASSVGGLSNQPQHF.

The CDR3 DNA reads as TGTGCCAGCAGCCAATTCCCAGAGAACACTGAAGCTTTCTTT. This sequence encodes CASSQFPENTEAFF. This rearrangement joins TRBV3-1 (or the pseudogene TRBV3-2) to TRBJ1-1, with no clear D. The CDR3 consists of 14 residues. The germline V gene has CDR1 LGHDT and CDR2 YNNKEL (reference sequence). V was shortened by 2 bases and J by 1 base, with 8 bases between the two germline ends.

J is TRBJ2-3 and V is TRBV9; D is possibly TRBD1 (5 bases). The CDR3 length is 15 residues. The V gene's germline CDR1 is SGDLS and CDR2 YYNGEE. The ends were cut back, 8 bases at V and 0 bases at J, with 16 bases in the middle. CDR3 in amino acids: CASSYKGHSTDTQYF. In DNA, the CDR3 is TGTGCCAGTAGCTATAAGGGGCATAGCACAGATACGCAGTATTTT.

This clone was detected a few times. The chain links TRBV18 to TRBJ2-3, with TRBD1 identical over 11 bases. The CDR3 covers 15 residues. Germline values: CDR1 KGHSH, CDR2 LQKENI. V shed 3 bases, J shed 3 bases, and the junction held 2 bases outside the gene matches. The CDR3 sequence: CASSPGQGETDTQYF. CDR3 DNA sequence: TGTGCCAGCTCACCGGGACAGGGGGAAACAGATACGCAGTATTTT.

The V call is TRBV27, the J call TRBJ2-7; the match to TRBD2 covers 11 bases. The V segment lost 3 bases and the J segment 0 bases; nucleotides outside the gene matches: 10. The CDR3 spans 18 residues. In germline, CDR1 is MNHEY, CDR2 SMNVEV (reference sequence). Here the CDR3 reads CASSFLTSGRGSSYEQYF. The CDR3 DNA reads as TGTGCCAGCAGTTTCCTAACTAGCGGGAGAGGGAGCTCCTACGAGCAGTACTTC.

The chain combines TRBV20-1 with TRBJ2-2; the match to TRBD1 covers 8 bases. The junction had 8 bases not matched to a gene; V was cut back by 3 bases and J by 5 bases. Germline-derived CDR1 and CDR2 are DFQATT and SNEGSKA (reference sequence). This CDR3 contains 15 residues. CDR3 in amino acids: CSASRQGAGTGELFF. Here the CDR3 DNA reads TGCAGTGCTAGTAGGCAGGGGGCGGGGACCGGGGAGCTGTTTTTT.